This T cell receptor (beta chain) was sequenced in a study of T cell clonality in common variable immunodeficiency. Both groups were predominantly of Caucasian heritage. Profiling relied on immunoSEQ multiplex PCR, and the TCRdb table lists in-frame clones only, not all of them. Sampling found tens of thousands of clones, none seen once. Whole-study findings and limits: Reportedly, TCR beta sequences from common variable immunodeficiency showed fewer deletions and N-nucleotide insertions.

Comments on this clone: The antigen remains unidentified. The read gets to within 3 residues of the CDR3 end, and the germline J gene fills in the rest.

Trimming removed 3 bases at V and 8 bases at J, with 11 bases between. Germline assignment: CDR1 GTSNPN and CDR2 SVGIG (reference sequence). The CDR3 runs to 13 residues. The sample was peripheral blood mononuclear cells. This clonotype originated in a human donor with common variable immunodeficiency. V usage is TRBV30 and J usage is TRBJ1-6; TRBD1 is a possible D gene (6 bases). The CDR3 loop is CAWSRTEDSPLHF. The part of the CDR3 DNA that was read is TGTGCCTGGAGCCGGACAGAAGATTCACCC.